The 32 T cell receptor beta chains below all came from one sample that was sequenced in a study of blood T cell repertoires in COVID-19. The method was immunoSEQ multiplex PCR; TCRdb's version includes in-frame clones alone and lacks a portion of them. The sample consists of more than 150,000 clones, around nine tenths of them appearing once. Sequencing was performed on peripheral blood. These receptors were taken from a woman under 30 who had recovered from COVID-19.

Concerning this clone: The sample contains more than one DNA sequence encoding this CDR3. The rearrangement links TRBV2 to TRBJ2-5, with D perhaps matching TRBD2 (7 bases). The CDR3 spans 12 residues. From germline, CDR1 is SNHLY and CDR2 FYNNEI. The V end lost 8 bases, the J end lost 4 bases, and 11 bases lay between the germline ends. In nucleotides, the CDR3 is TGTGCCAGCGGGGGGGCTGGAGAGACCCAGTACTTC. This gives the protein CASGGAGETQYF.

The gene calls are TRBV12-3 or TRBV12-4 and TRBJ1-5, with D possibly TRBD1 on 6 matching bases. With 7 bases removed from V and 5 bases from J, the gap between germline ends came to 12 bases. The CDR3 loop spans 13 amino acids. CDR3 amino acids: CASMLEGDQPQHF. The CDR3 nucleotides read TGTGCCAGCATGTTAGAGGGGGATCAGCCCCAGCATTTT.

The chain recombines TRBV5-4 with TRBJ1-2, with TRBD1 as a possible D gene (5 bases). Germline V gives CDR1 SGHNT, CDR2 YYREEE (reference sequence). The CDR3 runs 14 residues. The ends were cut back, 3 bases at V and 3 bases at J, with 12 bases in the middle. CDR3 amino acids: CASSSQRGDYGYTF. In DNA, the CDR3 is TGTGCCAGCAGCTCCCAGCGGGGGGACTATGGCTACACCTTC.

As to this clone: Other DNA sequences in the same sample also yield this CDR3. The V and J genes are TRBV9 and TRBJ2-3, with 7 bases lining up with TRBD1. From germline, CDR1 is SGDLS and CDR2 YYNGEE. After removal of 0 bases from V and 3 bases from J, the junction contained 4 bases not matched to a gene. There are 15 residues in the CDR3. The CDR3 region is CASSVEGAGTDTQYF. For the CDR3, the DNA is TGTGCCAGCAGCGTAGAGGGGGCTGGGACAGATACGCAGTATTTT.

The rearrangement joins TRBV12-3 or TRBV12-4 to TRBJ2-1; 11 nucleotides align to TRBD2. The CDR3 extends over 13 amino acids. J gave up 14 bases and V 5 bases, and 8 bases lay outside the gene matches. The CDR3 DNA sequence: TGTGCCAGCAGTCCTAGCGGGAGGCTTCAGGAGTTCTTC. Translated: CASSPSGRLQEFF.

In DNA form, the CDR3 reads TGTGCCAGCAGCTTAGAGGCCCAGAGCGGGACCCAGTACTTC. Translated, it gives CASSLEAQSGTQYF. The rearrangement links TRBV7-9 to TRBJ2-5, with D possibly matching TRBD2 (5 bases). Germline lookup yields CDR1 SEHNR and CDR2 FQNEAQ (reference sequence). This CDR3 spans 14 amino acids. Trimming cost V 1 base and J 7 bases, with 13 bases left between them.

The J gene is TRBJ2-3, the V gene TRBV7-2; tentatively, D is TRBD2 (5 bases). The V and J ends lost 7 bases and 0 bases respectively, with 17 bases between them. Germline CDR1 SGHTA, CDR2 FQGNSA. The CDR3 length is 16 residues. This CDR3 reads CASTLVWRSSTDTQYF. CDR3 nucleotides: TGTGCCAGCACCTTGGTTTGGAGGAGTAGCACAGATACGCAGTATTTT.

The rearrangement uses TRBV21-1 and TRBJ1-5; the DNA was not compared with TRBD1, the D call given in the table. TRBV21-1 is reported as a pseudogene. CDR3 length: 17 amino acids. The CDR3 sequence is CASSEELQGASNQPQHF. CDR3 nucleotide sequence: TGTGCCAGCAGCGAAGAATTACAGGGGGCCAGCAATCAGCCCCAGCATTTT.

The chain employs TRBV3-1 (or the pseudogene TRBV3-2) and TRBJ2-3; D is possibly TRBD2 (6 bases). Trimming removed 0 bases at V and 11 bases at J, with 12 bases between. There are 13 residues in the CDR3. Germline V gives CDR1 LGHDT, CDR2 YNNKEL (reference sequence). CDR3 residues: CASSQDFARGQYF. CDR3 bases: TGTGCCAGCAGCCAAGATTTCGCGCGGGGGCAGTATTTT.

The chain recombines TRBV5-1 with TRBJ2-5, with 11 bases fitting TRBD2. V was pared by 0 bases and J by 1 base, with 2 bases of the junction left unmatched. This CDR3 region has 16 residues. The V gene's germline CDR1 is SGHRS and CDR2 YFSETQ. The CDR3 bases are TGCGCCAGCAGCTTGGCCGGGACTAGCGGCCAAGAGACCCAGTACTTC. Its protein is CASSLAGTSGQETQYF.

The genes are TRBV4-3 and TRBJ1-4; D uncertain. This CDR3 has 15 amino acids. V was clipped by 3 bases and J by 0 bases, with 8 bases between them. Germline values: CDR1 LGHNA, CDR2 YSLEER. The CDR3 protein is CASSQETATNEKLFF. In DNA form, the CDR3 reads TGCGCCAGCAGCCAGGAGACCGCAACTAATGAAAAACTGTTTTTT.

V is TRBV9 and J is TRBJ2-5; D might be TRBD1 (6 bases). The V and J ends lost 4 bases and 7 bases respectively, with 20 bases between them. CDR3 size: 15 residues. CDR1 is SGDLS, CDR2 YYNGEE, per germline. CDR3 region: CASSTLDRRAGTQYF. Here the CDR3 DNA reads TGTGCCAGCAGCACACTGGACAGACGGGCGGGGACCCAGTACTTC. The whole variable domain, remainder taken from reference TRBV9 and TRBJ2-5, is DSGVTQTPKHLITATGQRVTLRCSPRSGDLSVYWYQQSLDQGLQFLIQYYNGEERAKGNILERFSAQQFPDLHSELNLSSLELGDSALYFCASSTLDRRAGTQYFGPGTRLLVL.

The chain carries TRBV5-4 and TRBJ2-2; maybe TRBD2 (5 bases). Deletions cut 1 base from V and 0 bases from J, with 13 bases between. The CDR3 length is 17 residues. Germline loops: CDR1 SGHNT, CDR2 YYREEE (reference sequence). Here the CDR3 DNA reads TGTGCCAGCAGCTTGTCCGAGCTCGGGGCGAACACCGGGGAGCTGTTTTTT. Its protein product is CASSLSELGANTGELFF.

The chain combines TRBV4-3 with TRBJ2-1; D remains unclear. In germline, CDR1 is LGHNA, CDR2 YSLEER. Trimming shortened V by 1 base and J by 9 bases, and 10 bases separated the two germline ends. The CDR3 is 13 amino acids. The CDR3 DNA follows: TGCGCCAGCAGCCAAGCCCGGAGACGTGAGCAGTTCTTC. It encodes CASSQARRREQFF.

This chain links TRBV2 with TRBJ2-5, with D perhaps TRBD2 (5 bases). The CDR3 length is 14 residues. Germline V gene lookup returns CDR1 SNHLY and CDR2 FYNNEI. The ends were cut back, 8 bases at V and 2 bases at J, with 15 bases in the middle. The CDR3 sequence: CASVPGPGQETQYF. CDR3 coding DNA: TGTGCCAGCGTACCTGGGCCGGGGCAAGAGACCCAGTACTTC.

This chain connects TRBV5-6 to TRBJ1-4, with TRBD1 matching over 9 bases. After removal of 4 bases from V and 10 bases from J, the junction contained 11 bases not matched to a gene. The CDR3 loop spans 15 amino acids. Germline V gene data show CDR1 as SGHDT and CDR2 as YYEEEE. The CDR3 protein is CASSLSWTGDRKLFF. In nucleotides, the CDR3 is TGTGCCAGCAGCCTTAGCTGGACAGGGGATAGAAAACTGTTTTTT.

This chain uses TRBV7-8 with TRBJ2-1, with unresolved D. This CDR3 is 13 amino acids long. The V gene's germline CDR1 is SGHVS and CDR2 FQNEAQ. V lost 1 base, J lost 4 bases, and 5 bases lay in between. CDR3 sequence reads: CASSLEEYNEQFF. The CDR3 bases are TGTGCCAGCAGCTTAGAGGAGTACAATGAGCAGTTCTTC.

This rearrangement joins TRBV9 to TRBJ1-5; 10 positions match TRBD1. Germline assignment: CDR1 SGDLS and CDR2 YYNGEE. V dropped 4 bases and J dropped 2; count of bases not matched to a gene: 3. The CDR3 totals 15 residues. This CDR3 reads CASSRTGGGNQPQHF. The DNA of the CDR3 is TGTGCCAGCAGCCGGACAGGGGGAGGCAATCAGCCCCAGCATTTT.

This sequence joins TRBV5-6 and TRBJ1-1; 11 positions agree with TRBD1. The CDR3 extends over 14 amino acids. In germline, CDR1 is SGHDT, CDR2 YYEEEE. The J segment lost 4 bases and the V segment lost 2 bases, leaving 1 base of the junction unmatched. The CDR3 is CASSFGTGGTEAFF. Here the CDR3 DNA reads TGTGCCAGCAGCTTCGGGACAGGGGGCACTGAAGCTTTCTTT.

On this clone itself: This sample includes further DNA sequences coding for the same CDR3. This sequence joins TRBV13 and TRBJ1-1, with 7 bases that match TRBD1. CDR3 length: 13 amino acids. CDR1 is PRHDT and CDR2 is FYEKMQ in the germline V gene (reference sequence). V shed 6 bases and J 2 bases; nucleotides not matched to a gene: 3. The CDR3 here is CASSSGGNTEAFF. The CDR3 nucleotides read TGTGCCAGCAGTTCAGGGGGTAACACTGAAGCTTTCTTT.

The gene calls are TRBV9 and TRBJ1-2, with D perhaps TRBD1 (6 bases). The CDR3 length is 13 residues. Germline CDR1 is SGDLS and CDR2 is YYNGEE. V was cut by 0 bases and J by 4 bases, with 7 bases left in between. CDR3 protein: CASSVEGGYGYTF. DNA of the CDR3: TGTGCCAGCAGCGTAGAAGGGGGCTATGGCTACACCTTC.

The V and J genes are TRBV19 and TRBJ2-5; 9 nucleotides align to TRBD2. Germline V CDR1 and CDR2: LNHDA, SQIVND (reference sequence). The CDR3 totals 15 residues. The V segment lost 4 bases and the J segment 1 base; nucleotides outside the gene matches: 4. This chain's CDR3 is CASSSMTSGQETQYF. CDR3 in DNA: TGTGCCAGTAGTAGCATGACTAGCGGCCAAGAGACCCAGTACTTC.

The chain has TRBV2 and TRBJ2-7, with 7 nucleotides matching TRBD1. CDR3 length equals 12 residues. The V gene's germline CDR1 is SNHLY and CDR2 FYNNEI. V shed 3 bases, J shed 13 bases, and the junction held 9 bases outside the gene matches. CDR3 sequence reads: CASSETSDRTYV. DNA of the CDR3: TGTGCCAGCAGTGAGACGTCGGACAGGACATACGTC.

The chain combines TRBV5-4 with TRBJ1-2, with D perhaps TRBD1 (6 bases). Germline CDR1 reads SGHNT; CDR2 reads YYREEE (reference sequence). The V end was cut by 4 bases, the J end by 7 bases, with 17 bases between. The CDR3 has 14 amino acids. CDR3 sequence (DNA): TGTGCCAGCAGCCCGCGGGCAGGGGTTCGTGGCTACACCTTC. It codes for CASSPRAGVRGYTF.

This clone was seen a handful of times. The chain uses TRBV6-6 and TRBJ1-2; 7 nucleotides line up with TRBD1. Germline V gene lookup returns CDR1 MNHNY and CDR2 SVGAGI (reference sequence). This CDR3 spans 17 amino acids. J was trimmed by 1 base and V by 5 bases; bases with no gene match: 13. The chain's CDR3 is CASSPDPQGILNYGYTF. Here the CDR3 DNA reads TGTGCCAGCAGTCCCGACCCACAGGGGATCCTTAACTATGGCTACACCTTC.

For this clone: An end of the junction does not agree with germline; a read error may underlie this. This rearrangement joins TRBV9 to TRBJ2-1, with a weak D call TRBD2 (5 bases). Germline CDR1 SGDLS, CDR2 YYNGEE. The CDR3 length is 13 residues. For the CDR3, the DNA is TGTGCCAGCAGCGTAGGAAATGCTCCGGGGATGGTCTTC. As protein: CASSVGNAPGMVF.

J is TRBJ2-3 and V is TRBV6-5; D uncertain. The CDR3 has 15 residues. Germline CDR1 MNHEY, CDR2 SVGAGI. V lost 0 bases to trimming and J lost 6 bases, with 13 bases between them. The CDR3 reads CASSYSWAQKDTQYF. The CDR3 DNA is TGTGCCAGCAGTTACTCCTGGGCCCAGAAGGATACGCAGTATTTT.

The chain joins TRBV7-6 to TRBJ2-2; tentative D call: TRBD1 (6 bases). Germline V gene lookup returns CDR1 SGHVS and CDR2 FNYEAQ. CDR3 length: 15 amino acids. V was shortened by 5 bases and J by 4 bases, with 14 bases between the two germline ends. The CDR3 loop is CASSQIQGFTGELFF. CDR3 sequence (DNA): TGTGCCAGCAGCCAGATCCAGGGGTTCACCGGGGAGCTGTTTTTT.

V and J are TRBV4-3 and TRBJ2-1; 7 positions match TRBD2. From germline, CDR1 is LGHNA and CDR2 YSLEER. There are 17 residues in the CDR3. J was trimmed by 2 bases and V by 0 bases; bases with no gene match: 7. The CDR3 sequence: CASSQERGSGTYNEQFF. In DNA form, the CDR3 reads TGCGCCAGCAGCCAAGAACGCGGGAGTGGGACCTACAATGAGCAGTTCTTC.

The V and J genes are TRBV19 and TRBJ2-2; 14 bases match TRBD2. The CDR3 runs 18 residues. Looked up from germline, CDR1 is LNHDA and CDR2 is SQIVND (reference sequence). Trimming cost V 6 bases and J 1 base; bases outside gene matches: 7. The CDR3 region is CASRRGLAGEMNTGELFF. The CDR3 nucleotides are TGTGCCAGTAGGAGGGGACTAGCGGGAGAGATGAACACCGGGGAGCTGTTTTTT.

The V and J genes are TRBV5-1 and TRBJ2-5, with 10 bases identical to TRBD2. This CDR3 is built from 15 residues. The germline gives CDR1 SGHRS, CDR2 YFSETQ. V gave up 2 bases and J gave up 5 bases; unmatched junction bases: 6. This CDR3 reads CASSFSLAGVETQYF. The CDR3 nucleotides read TGCGCCAGCAGCTTTTCTCTAGCGGGAGTGGAGACCCAGTACTTC.

The chain couples TRBV3-1 (or the pseudogene TRBV3-2) to TRBJ2-2, with D perhaps TRBD1 (6 bases). Germline V gene data show CDR1 as LGHDT and CDR2 as YNNKEL (reference sequence). The CDR3 contains 16 residues. Trimming stripped 6 bases from V and 5 bases from J, with 19 bases between. In nucleotides, the CDR3 is TGTGCCAGCAGACCCAGCGCTGGACAGAGGACCGGGGAGCTGTTTTTT. Amino acid sequence: CASRPSAGQRTGELFF.